Listed below are T cell receptor beta chains from one sample, sequenced in a study of cytomegalovirus exposure and HLA in healthy donors. The table came from immunoSEQ multiplex PCR; TCRdb's copy has only in-frame clones and leaves some out. The table counts around 50,000 clones; about 6.7% lies in the top ten. The sequenced sample was PBMCs. These receptors were collected from a middle-aged woman in good health and CMV-seronegative. CDR3s include the opening cysteine and the closing phenylalanine or tryptophan. Each record gives: CDR3 protein, CDR3 DNA, V gene, J gene, D gene, CDR3 length. The D gene is left open where the match is weak.

CASSGTLYPQGLNTEAFF	TGTGCCAGCAGCGGCACCCTCTACCCCCAGGGCTTGAACACTGAAGCTTTCTTT	TRBV7-2	TRBJ1-1	-	18
CASSPRGQGSSYEQYF	TGTGCCAGCTCACCCCGCGGACAGGGGAGCTCCTACGAGCAGTACTTC	TRBV18	TRBJ2-7	TRBD1	16
CATRSNYGYTF	TGTGCCACGAGAAGTAACTATGGCTACACCTTC	TRBV28	TRBJ1-2	-	11
CASSLAGQNSNQPQHF	TGTGCCAGCAGCTTGGCCGGACAGAATAGCAATCAGCCCCAGCATTTT	TRBV5-8	TRBJ1-5	-	16
CASLPGQTNTGELFF	TGCGCCAGCTTACCGGGACAGACGAACACCGGGGAGCTGTTTTTT	TRBV5-1	TRBJ2-2	TRBD1	15
CSGGKGAYEQYF	TGCAGCGGTGGGAAAGGGGCCTACGAGCAGTACTTC	TRBV29-1	TRBJ2-7	-	12
CASSFLGQGTAYEQYF	TGTGCCAGCAGCTTTCTAGGACAGGGTACGGCCTACGAGCAGTACTTC	TRBV5-6	TRBJ2-7	TRBD1	16
CASSRFSPIYEQYF	TGCGCCAGCAGTCGATTTAGCCCTATTTACGAGCAGTACTTC	TRBV23-1	TRBJ2-7	-	14
CAWSQPTGVGAGNTIYF	TGTGCCTGGAGTCAACCGACAGGAGTAGGGGCTGGAAACACCATATATTTT	TRBV30	TRBJ1-3	-	17
CAWSLGQGNQPQHF	TGTGCCTGGAGTTTGGGACAGGGGAATCAGCCCCAGCATTTT	TRBV30	TRBJ1-5	TRBD1	14
CASSTNRGKKSDEKLFF	TGTGCCAGCAGCACGAACAGGGGAAAGAAGTCGGATGAAAAACTGTTTTTT	TRBV6-4	TRBJ1-4	TRBD1	17
CASSYPGQGYYGYTF	TGTGCCAGCAGTTACCCGGGACAGGGGTACTATGGCTACACCTTC	TRBV6-5	TRBJ1-2	TRBD1	15
CASSYNHRDQPQHF	TGTGCCAGCAGTTATAACCACAGGGACCAGCCCCAGCATTTT	TRBV6-5	TRBJ1-5	-	14
CASSFLQGDSNQPQHF	TGTGCCAGTAGTTTCCTACAGGGAGATAGCAATCAGCCCCAGCATTTT	TRBV19	TRBJ1-5	-	16
CASSYGLAGAETQYF	TGTGCCAGCAGTTACGGACTAGCGGGAGCAGAGACCCAGTACTTC	TRBV6-6	TRBJ2-5	TRBD2	15
CASSHEPRGLTYEQYF	TGTGCCAGCAGCCACGAGCCTAGGGGGCTGACCTACGAGCAGTACTTC	TRBV14	TRBJ2-7	TRBD1	16
CASSPPTDSPYGYTF	TGTGCCAGCTCACCACCGACGGACAGCCCATATGGCTACACCTTC	TRBV18	TRBJ1-2	-	15
CSPRGGSEQYF	TGCAGCCCAAGAGGGGGCTCCGAGCAGTACTTC	TRBV20-1	TRBJ2-7	TRBD1	11
CASRGVRGTNYGYTF	TGTGCCAGCAGGGGGGTAAGGGGGACTAACTATGGCTACACCTTC	TRBV2	TRBJ1-2	-	15
CASSAQLAGEQFF	TGTGCCAGCAGCGCTCAACTAGCAGGTGAGCAGTTCTTC	TRBV9	TRBJ2-1	-	13
CASSRSRSAHYGYTF	TGTGCCAGTAGTCGCTCGCGGTCGGCTCACTATGGCTACACCTTC	TRBV19	TRBJ1-2	-	15
CASSYTGNTEAFF	TGTGCCAGCAGTTACACAGGGAACACTGAAGCTTTCTTT	TRBV14	TRBJ1-1	-	13
CASSSTATYEQYF	TGTGCCAGCAGTTCAACCGCGACCTACGAGCAGTACTTC	TRBV6-5	TRBJ2-7	-	13
CASSGGRTEAFF	TGTGCCAGCAGCGGAGGCCGGACTGAAGCTTTCTTT	TRBV13	TRBJ1-1	-	12
CASSSRGLTEAFF	TGTGCCAGCAGCTCCAGGGGGCTGACTGAAGCTTTCTTT	TRBV7-6	TRBJ1-1	TRBD1	13
CASTVFRGTEAFF	TGTGCCAGCACCGTCTTCAGAGGCACTGAAGCTTTCTTT	TRBV2	TRBJ1-1	-	13
CAISDNRGTGSDTQYF	TGTGCCATCAGTGACAACCGAGGGACAGGGTCCGATACGCAGTATTTT	TRBV10-3	TRBJ2-3	TRBD1	16
CASSEWGEGQPQHF	TGTGCCAGCAGCGAGTGGGGAGAGGGACAGCCCCAGCATTTT	TRBV9	TRBJ1-5	-	14
CATEALNQPQHF	TGTGCCACCGAGGCCCTCAATCAGCCCCAGCATTTT	TRBV28	TRBJ1-5	-	12
CAWRNRGSTDTQYF	TGTGCCTGGAGAAACAGGGGTAGCACAGATACGCAGTATTTT	TRBV30	TRBJ2-3	TRBD1	14
CAISYRANVLTF	TGTGCCATCAGTTATCGGGCCAACGTCCTGACTTTC	TRBV10-3	TRBJ2-6	-	12
CASNPWQGNGETQYF	TGTGCCAGCAACCCGTGGCAGGGAAACGGGGAGACCCAGTACTTC	TRBV11-2	TRBJ2-5	-	15
CASSLDRGAVYEQYF	TGTGCCAGCAGCTTAGATCGGGGGGCGGTCTACGAGCAGTACTTC	TRBV11-2	TRBJ2-7	-	15
CASSLAGRNNQPQHF	TGTGCCAGCAGCTTAGCAGGCAGGAACAATCAGCCCCAGCATTTT	TRBV7-2	TRBJ1-5	-	15
CASSSRPGQQLREQYF	TGCGCCAGCAGCTCGAGACCGGGACAGCAATTACGGGAGCAGTACTTC	TRBV5-1	TRBJ2-7	TRBD1	16
CASSLSAANTGELFF	TGCGCCAGCAGCTTGTCGGCGGCTAACACCGGGGAGCTGTTTTTT	TRBV5-1	TRBJ2-2	-	15
CATSRAWTGQSSSYEQYF	TGTGCCACCAGCAGAGCCTGGACGGGACAGTCTAGCTCCTACGAGCAGTACTTC	TRBV15	TRBJ2-7	TRBD1	18
CASRRALEISYEQYF	TGTGCCAGCAGGCGGGCACTAGAGATATCCTACGAGCAGTACTTC	TRBV2	TRBJ2-7	-	15
CASSPPGQGRTDTQYF	TGTGCCAGCTCACCACCGGGACAGGGCCGCACAGATACGCAGTATTTT	TRBV18	TRBJ2-3	TRBD1	16
CASSQAPSGSYNEQFF	TGCGCCAGCAGCCAAGCCCCTAGCGGGAGTTACAATGAGCAGTTCTTC	TRBV4-3	TRBJ2-1	TRBD2	16
CASSWDWDNYGYTF	TGTGCCAGCAGCTGGGACTGGGATAACTATGGCTACACCTTC	TRBV11-2	TRBJ1-2	-	14
CASSPRTSGRVSQETQYF	TGTGCCAGCAGTCCCAGGACTAGCGGGAGGGTATCCCAAGAGACCCAGTACTTC	TRBV27	TRBJ2-5	TRBD2	18
CASSVNREDSPLHF	TGTGCCAGTAGTGTTAACAGGGAAGATTCACCCCTCCACTTT	TRBV19	TRBJ1-6	-	14
CASSRDDREETQYF	TGCGCCAGCAGTCGAGACGACAGGGAGGAGACCCAGTACTTC	TRBV4-1	TRBJ2-5	TRBD1	14
CASGPGTSGRADTQYF	TGTGCTAGTGGCCCAGGGACTAGCGGGAGGGCAGATACGCAGTATTTT	TRBV12-5	TRBJ2-3	TRBD2	16
CSVAQGGTEAFF	TGCAGCGTAGCGCAGGGAGGAACTGAAGCTTTCTTT	TRBV29-1	TRBJ1-1	-	12
CASSLTRDDTEAFF	TGCGCCAGCAGCTTGACGCGGGATGACACTGAAGCTTTCTTT	TRBV5-1	TRBJ1-1	-	14
CASSTRQTGRSQQTQYF	TGTGCCAGCAGTACTCGGCAGACAGGGAGGAGTCAGCAGACCCAGTACTTC	TRBV27	TRBJ2-5	-	17
CASSLGGSWTDTQYF	TGTGCCAGCAGCTTAGGAGGGAGTTGGACAGATACGCAGTATTTT	TRBV11-1	TRBJ2-3	-	15
CASKTTALDEKLFF	TGCGCCAGCAAAACGACAGCTCTGGATGAAAAACTGTTTTTT	TRBV5-1	TRBJ1-4	-	14
CASTPPGRGETQYF	TGTGCCAGCACCCCCCCGGGTCGCGGCGAGACCCAGTACTTC	TRBV28	TRBJ2-5	-	14
CASLSQGTYEQYF	TGTGCCAGCCTTTCACAGGGGACCTACGAGCAGTACTTC	TRBV2	TRBJ2-7	TRBD1	13
CSVTGNGYTF	TGCAGCGTCACAGGGAATGGCTACACCTTC	TRBV20-1	TRBJ1-2	-	10
CASSIGQGAYEQYF	TGTGCCAGTAGTATCGGACAGGGGGCCTACGAGCAGTACTTC	TRBV19	TRBJ2-7	TRBD1	14
CAWSVTTGSPLHF	TGTGCCTGGAGTGTAACGACAGGTTCGCCCCTACACTTT	TRBV30	TRBJ1-6	-	13
CASSERLGTALRSGNTIYF	TGTGCCAGCAGTGAAAGGTTGGGGACAGCTCTTCGCTCTGGAAACACCATATATTTT	TRBV2	TRBJ1-3	TRBD1	19
CASSHSPDTGELFF	TGTGCCAGCAGCCATTCACCGGACACCGGGGAGCTGTTTTTT	TRBV7-2	TRBJ2-2	-	14
CASSQASGTGDEKLFF	TGTGCCAGCAGCCAGGCGTCCGGGACAGGGGATGAAAAACTGTTTTTT	TRBV4-2	TRBJ1-4	TRBD1	16